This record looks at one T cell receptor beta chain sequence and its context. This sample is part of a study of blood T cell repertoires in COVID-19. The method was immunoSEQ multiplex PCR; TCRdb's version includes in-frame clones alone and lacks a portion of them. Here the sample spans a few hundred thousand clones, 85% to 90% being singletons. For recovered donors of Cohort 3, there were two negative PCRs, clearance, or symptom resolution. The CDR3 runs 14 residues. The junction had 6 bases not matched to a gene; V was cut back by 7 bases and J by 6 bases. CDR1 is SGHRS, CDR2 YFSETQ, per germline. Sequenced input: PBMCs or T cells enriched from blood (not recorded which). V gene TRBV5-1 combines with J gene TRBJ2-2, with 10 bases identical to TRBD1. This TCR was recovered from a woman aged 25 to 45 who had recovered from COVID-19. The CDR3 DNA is TGCGCCAGCCACAGGACAGGGGGTTCCGGGGAGCTGTTTTTT. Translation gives CASHRTGGSGELFF.